These T cell receptor beta chains were read from a single sample in a study of metastatic and nonmetastatic thyroid tumors. TCRdb reprocessed the PCR reads via MiXCR. Seen here are 22,000 or so clones, around 16% observed once, and the top ten hold about 38%. Sequencing was carried out using blood. These receptors were collected from a female donor with papillary thyroid cancer or a benign thyroid nodule (not recorded which). Some clones in this sample may be carry-over from other donors' samples. Each CDR3 is given with its conserved first and last residue.

j_gene	v_gene	CDR3aa
TRBJ2-7	TRBV11-2	CASRPSPGTASYEQYF
TRBJ1-2	TRBV5-1	CASSRDRSDHYGYTF
TRBJ2-7	TRBV6-1	CASSEIHTYEQYF
TRBJ1-1	TRBV20-1	CSARDFRGGNTEAFF
TRBJ2-2	TRBV20-1	CSAPEMGRGATGELFF
TRBJ1-1	TRBV5-1	CASSFIVNTEAFF
TRBJ2-1	TRBV28	CASSSPARTDEQFF
TRBJ2-4	TRBV6-2/TRBV6-3	CATRPAAGVLKAKNIQYF
TRBJ1-6	TRBV28	CASSPGTGGAIFNSLLHF
TRBJ2-3	TRBV5-1	CASSLAGGMSTDTQYF
TRBJ1-1	TRBV6-5	CASSYSRGDTEAFF
TRBJ2-2	TRBV12-3/TRBV12-4	CASSLAGAVTGELFF
TRBJ2-7	TRBV27	CASSGSYEQYF
TRBJ2-5	TRBV20-1	CSAKSGFGETQYF
TRBJ1-2	TRBV3-1	CASASSVYGYTF
TRBJ2-1	TRBV7-2	CASTRASRVDEQFF
TRBJ2-7	TRBV13	CASSLGTSRNTRYEQYF